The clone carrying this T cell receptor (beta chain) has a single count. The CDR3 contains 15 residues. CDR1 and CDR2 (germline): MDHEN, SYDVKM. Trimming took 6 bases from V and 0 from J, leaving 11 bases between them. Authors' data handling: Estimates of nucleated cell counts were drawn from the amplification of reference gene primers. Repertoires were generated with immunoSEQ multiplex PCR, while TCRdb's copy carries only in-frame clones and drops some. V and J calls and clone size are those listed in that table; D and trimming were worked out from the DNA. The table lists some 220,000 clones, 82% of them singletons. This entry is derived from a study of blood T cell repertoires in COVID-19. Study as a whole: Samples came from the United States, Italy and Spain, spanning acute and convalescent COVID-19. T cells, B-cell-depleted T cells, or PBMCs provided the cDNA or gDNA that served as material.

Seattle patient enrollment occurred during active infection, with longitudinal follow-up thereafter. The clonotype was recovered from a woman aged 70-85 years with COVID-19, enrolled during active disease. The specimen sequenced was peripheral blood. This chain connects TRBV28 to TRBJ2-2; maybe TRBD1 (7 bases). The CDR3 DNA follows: TGTGCCAGCAGCGGAGGGGGCCCGAACACCGGGGAGCTGTTTTTT. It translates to CASSGGGPNTGELFF.